The clone carrying this T cell receptor (beta chain) appeared a few times. Its antigen is not identified. MiXCR, run by TCRdb on the 5' RACE reads, gives a single entry per CDR3 protein. The data contain 120,000 or so distinct CDR3 sequences, over 15% of them seen just once; the ten biggest clones take up 5% to 5.5%. This record belongs to a study of T-cell memory formation after mild COVID-19. Looking at the study overall: Among the donors, TCR clusters were largely specific to each donor.

Overall study findings and caveats: Day 15 to 85 contracting clones showed balanced CD4/CD8; later expanders leaned CD4+. In pre-infection memory, a portion of responding clones appeared, which suggested that cross-reactive memory joined. The CD4+ clones that contracted clustered mainly within CM and EM, and the CD8+ clones concentrated in EMRA.

Per germline, CDR1 MNHEY and CDR2 SVGAGI. V lost 7 bases and J 3 bases, leaving 19 bases between the germline ends. The CDR3 has 15 amino acids. This TCR was sampled from a man aged 18 to 35 who had mild COVID-19 (a few samples of this study predate the infection). Cell type and time point are not known. The sequenced sample consisted of PBMCs or a T cell subset sorted from them (not recorded which). The gene calls are TRBV6-5 and TRBJ2-7; D is perhaps TRBD1 (7 bases). The DNA of the CDR3 is TGTGCCAGCACCCTTGGGGGGACAGATCACTACGAGCAGTACGTC. Translated, it gives CASTLGGTDHYEQYV.